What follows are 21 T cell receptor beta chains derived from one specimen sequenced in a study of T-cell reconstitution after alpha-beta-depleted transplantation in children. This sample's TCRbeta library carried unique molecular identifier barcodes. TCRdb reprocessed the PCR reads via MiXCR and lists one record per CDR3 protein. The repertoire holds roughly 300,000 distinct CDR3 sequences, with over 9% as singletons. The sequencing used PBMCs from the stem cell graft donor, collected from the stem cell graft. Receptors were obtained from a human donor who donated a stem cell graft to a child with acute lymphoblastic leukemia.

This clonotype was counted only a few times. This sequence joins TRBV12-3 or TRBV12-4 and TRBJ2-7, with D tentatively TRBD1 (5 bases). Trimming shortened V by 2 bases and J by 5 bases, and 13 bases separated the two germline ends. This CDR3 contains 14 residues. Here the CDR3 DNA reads TGTGCCAGCAGTTTATTCCAGGGATCCCACGAGCAGTACTTC. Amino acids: CASSLFQGSHEQYF.

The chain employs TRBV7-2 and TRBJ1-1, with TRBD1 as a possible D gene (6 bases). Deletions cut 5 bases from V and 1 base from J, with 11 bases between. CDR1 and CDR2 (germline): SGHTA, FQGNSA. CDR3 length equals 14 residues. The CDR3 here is CASSMTGGNTEAFF. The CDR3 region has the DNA TGTGCCAGCAGCATGACAGGTGGGAACACTGAAGCTTTCTTT.

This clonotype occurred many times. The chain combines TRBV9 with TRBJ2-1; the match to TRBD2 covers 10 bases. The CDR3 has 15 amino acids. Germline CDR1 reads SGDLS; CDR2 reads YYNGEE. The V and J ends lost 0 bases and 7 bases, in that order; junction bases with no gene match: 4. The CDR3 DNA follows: TGTGCCAGCAGCGTAGAGGGACTAGCGCCAAATGAGCAGTTCTTC. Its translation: CASSVEGLAPNEQFF.

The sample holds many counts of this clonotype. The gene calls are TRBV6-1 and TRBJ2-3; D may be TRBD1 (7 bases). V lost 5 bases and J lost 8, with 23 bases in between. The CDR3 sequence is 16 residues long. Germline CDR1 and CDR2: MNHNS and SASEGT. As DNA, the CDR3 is TGTGCCAGCAGTCCGCGCCAGGGGGGCACCGCGTTTACGCAGTATTTT. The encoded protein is CASSPRQGGTAFTQYF.

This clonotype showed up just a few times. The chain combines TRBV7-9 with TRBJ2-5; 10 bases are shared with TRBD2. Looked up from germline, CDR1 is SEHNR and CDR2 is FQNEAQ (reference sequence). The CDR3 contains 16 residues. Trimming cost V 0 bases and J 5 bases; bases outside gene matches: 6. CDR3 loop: CASSLAGLAFGETQYF. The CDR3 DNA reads TGTGCCAGCAGCTTAGCGGGACTAGCGTTTGGGGAGACCCAGTACTTC.

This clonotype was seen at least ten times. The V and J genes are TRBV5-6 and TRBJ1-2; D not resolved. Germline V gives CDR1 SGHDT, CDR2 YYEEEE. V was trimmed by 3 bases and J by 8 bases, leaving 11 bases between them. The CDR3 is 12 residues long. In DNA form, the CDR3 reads TGTGCCAGCAGCTCCACCCCCGGGGGCTACACCTTC. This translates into CASSSTPGGYTF. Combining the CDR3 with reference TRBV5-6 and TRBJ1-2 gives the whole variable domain DAGVTQSPTHLIKTRGQQVTLRCSPKSGHDTVSWYQQALGQGPQFIFQYYEEEERQRGNFPDRFSGHQFPNYSSELNVNALLLGDSALYLCASSSTPGGYTFGSGTRLTVV.

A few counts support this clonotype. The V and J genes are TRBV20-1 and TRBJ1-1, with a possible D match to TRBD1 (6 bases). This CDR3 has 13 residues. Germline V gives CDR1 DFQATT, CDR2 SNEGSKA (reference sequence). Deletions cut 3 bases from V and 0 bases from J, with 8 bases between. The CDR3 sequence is CSASGQMNTEAFF. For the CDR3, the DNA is TGCAGTGCTAGCGGACAGATGAACACTGAAGCTTTCTTT.

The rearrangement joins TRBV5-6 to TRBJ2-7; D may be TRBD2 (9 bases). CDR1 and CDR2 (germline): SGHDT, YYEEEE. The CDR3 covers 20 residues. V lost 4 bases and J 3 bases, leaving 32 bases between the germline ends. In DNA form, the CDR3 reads TGTGCCAGCAGCCACGGACAGGGTCTCGCAAGCGGGAGGTTTATCTACGAGCAGTACTTC. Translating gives CASSHGQGLASGRFIYEQYF.

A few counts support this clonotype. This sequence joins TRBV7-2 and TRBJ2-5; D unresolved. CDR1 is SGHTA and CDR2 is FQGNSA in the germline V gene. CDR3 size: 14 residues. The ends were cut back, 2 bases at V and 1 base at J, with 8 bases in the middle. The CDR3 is CASSLMVGQETQYF. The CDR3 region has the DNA TGTGCCAGCAGCTTAATGGTGGGCCAAGAGACCCAGTACTTC.

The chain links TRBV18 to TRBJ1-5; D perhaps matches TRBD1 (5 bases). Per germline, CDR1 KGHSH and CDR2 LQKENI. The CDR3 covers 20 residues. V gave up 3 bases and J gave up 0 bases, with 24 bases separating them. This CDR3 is CASSPVNVWGFGDSNQPQHF. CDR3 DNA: TGTGCCAGCTCACCCGTTAACGTTTGGGGCTTTGGCGATAGCAATCAGCCCCAGCATTTT. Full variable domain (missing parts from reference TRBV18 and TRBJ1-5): NAGVMQNPRHLVRRRGQEARLRCSPMKGHSHVYWYRQLPEEGLKFMVYLQKENIIDESGMPKERFSAEFPKEGPSILRIQQVVRGDSAAYFCASSPVNVWGFGDSNQPQHFGDGTRLSIL.

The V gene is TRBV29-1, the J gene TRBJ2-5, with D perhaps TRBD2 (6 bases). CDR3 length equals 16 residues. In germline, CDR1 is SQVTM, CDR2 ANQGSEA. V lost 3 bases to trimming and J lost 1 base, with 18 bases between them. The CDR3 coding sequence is TGCAGCGTTGACTGTAATCTTAGCGGACCCCAAGAGACCCAGTACTTC. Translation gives CSVDCNLSGPQETQYF.

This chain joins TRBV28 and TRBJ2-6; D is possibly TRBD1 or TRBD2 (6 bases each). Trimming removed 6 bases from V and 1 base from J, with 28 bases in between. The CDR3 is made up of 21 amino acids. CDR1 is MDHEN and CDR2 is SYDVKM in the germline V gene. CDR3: CASSDPRGVGRTVSGANVLTF. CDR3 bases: TGTGCCAGCAGCGATCCTAGGGGGGTGGGGAGGACCGTGTCTGGGGCCAACGTCCTGACTTTC. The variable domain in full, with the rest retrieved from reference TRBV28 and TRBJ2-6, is DVKVTQSSRYLVKRTGEKVFLECVQDMDHENMFWYRQDPGLGLRLIYFSYDVKMKEKGDIPEGYSVSREKKERFSLILESASTNQTSMYLCASSDPRGVGRTVSGANVLTFGAGSRLTVL.

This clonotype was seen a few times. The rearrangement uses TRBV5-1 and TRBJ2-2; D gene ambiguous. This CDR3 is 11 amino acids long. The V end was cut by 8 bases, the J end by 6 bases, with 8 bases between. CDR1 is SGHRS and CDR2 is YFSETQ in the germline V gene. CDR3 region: CARAFSGELFF. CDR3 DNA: TGCGCCAGGGCGTTTTCCGGGGAGCTGTTTTTT.

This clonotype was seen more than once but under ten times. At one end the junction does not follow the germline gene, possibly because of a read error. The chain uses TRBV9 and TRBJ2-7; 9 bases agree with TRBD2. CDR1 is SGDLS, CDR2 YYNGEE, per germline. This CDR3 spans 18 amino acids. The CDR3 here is CASSEPLRLAGTPYEQHF. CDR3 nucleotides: TGTGCCAGCAGCGAGCCCCTCAGGCTAGCGGGAACCCCCTACGAGCAGCACTTC.

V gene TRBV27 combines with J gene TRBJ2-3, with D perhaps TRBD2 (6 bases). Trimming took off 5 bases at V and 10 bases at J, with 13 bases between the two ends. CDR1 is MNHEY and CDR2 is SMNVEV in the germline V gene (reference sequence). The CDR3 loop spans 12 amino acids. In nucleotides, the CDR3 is TGTGCCAGCAGTCCAGACCAGCGGGCGCAGTATTTT. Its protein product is CASSPDQRAQYF.

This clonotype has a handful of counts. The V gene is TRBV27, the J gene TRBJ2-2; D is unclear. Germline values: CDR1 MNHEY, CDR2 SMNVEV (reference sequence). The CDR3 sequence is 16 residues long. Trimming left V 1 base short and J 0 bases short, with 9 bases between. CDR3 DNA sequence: TGTGCCAGCAGTTTATACCCCAGGACGAACACCGGGGAGCTGTTTTTT. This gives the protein CASSLYPRTNTGELFF.

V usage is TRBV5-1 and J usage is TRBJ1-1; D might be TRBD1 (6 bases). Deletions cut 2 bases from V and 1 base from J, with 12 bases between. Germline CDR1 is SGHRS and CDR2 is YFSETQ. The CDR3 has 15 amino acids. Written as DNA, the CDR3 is TGCGCCAGCAGCTTACAGGGTCAGACGAACACTGAAGCTTTCTTT. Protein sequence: CASSLQGQTNTEAFF.

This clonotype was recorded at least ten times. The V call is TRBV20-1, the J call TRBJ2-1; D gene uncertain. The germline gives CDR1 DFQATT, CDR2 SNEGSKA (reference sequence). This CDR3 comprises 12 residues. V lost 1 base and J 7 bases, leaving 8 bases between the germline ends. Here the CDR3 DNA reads TGCAGTGCTAGAGGGATGGCAAATGAGCAGTTCTTC. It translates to CSARGMANEQFF.

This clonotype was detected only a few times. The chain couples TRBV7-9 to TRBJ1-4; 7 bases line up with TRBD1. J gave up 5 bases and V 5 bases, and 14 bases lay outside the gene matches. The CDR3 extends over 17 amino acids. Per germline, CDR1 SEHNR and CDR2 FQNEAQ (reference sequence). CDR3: CASSDERTGLANEKLFF. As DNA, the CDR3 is TGTGCCAGCAGCGACGAAAGGACAGGTCTAGCGAATGAAAAACTGTTTTTT.

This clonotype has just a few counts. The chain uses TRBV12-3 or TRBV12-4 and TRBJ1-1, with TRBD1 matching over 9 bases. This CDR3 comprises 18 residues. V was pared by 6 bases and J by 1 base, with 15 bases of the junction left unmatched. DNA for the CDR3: TGTGCCAGCAGCCAGGCCACAGGGGGCTGGCGTCCGAACACTGAAGCTTTCTTT. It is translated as CASSQATGGWRPNTEAFF.

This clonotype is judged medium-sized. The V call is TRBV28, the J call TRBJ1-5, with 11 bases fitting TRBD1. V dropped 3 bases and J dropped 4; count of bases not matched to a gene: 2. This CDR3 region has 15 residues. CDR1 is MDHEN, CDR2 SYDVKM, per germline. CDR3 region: CASSFRDRGNQPQHF. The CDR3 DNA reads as TGTGCCAGCAGTTTCCGGGACAGGGGGAATCAGCCCCAGCATTTT.